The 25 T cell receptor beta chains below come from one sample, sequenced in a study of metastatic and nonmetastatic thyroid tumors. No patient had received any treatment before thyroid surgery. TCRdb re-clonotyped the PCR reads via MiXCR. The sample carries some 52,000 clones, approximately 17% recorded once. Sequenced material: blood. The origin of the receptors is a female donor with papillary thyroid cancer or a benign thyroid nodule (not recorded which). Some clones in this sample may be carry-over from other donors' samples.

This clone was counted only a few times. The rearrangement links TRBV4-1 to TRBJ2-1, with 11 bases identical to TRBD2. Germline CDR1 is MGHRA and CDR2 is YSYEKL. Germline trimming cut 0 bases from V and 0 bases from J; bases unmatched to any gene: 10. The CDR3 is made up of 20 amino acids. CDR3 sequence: CASSQDRGTSGLSSYNEQFF. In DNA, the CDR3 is TGCGCCAGCAGCCAAGATCGCGGGACTAGCGGCCTAAGCTCCTACAATGAGCAGTTCTTC.

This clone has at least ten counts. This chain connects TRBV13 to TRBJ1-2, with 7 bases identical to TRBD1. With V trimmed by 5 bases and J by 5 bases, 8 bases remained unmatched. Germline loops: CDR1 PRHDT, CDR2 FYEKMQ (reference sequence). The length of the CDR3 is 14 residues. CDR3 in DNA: TGTGCCAGCAGCAAAAGGACAGGTTTTTATGGCTACACCTTC. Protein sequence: CASSKRTGFYGYTF.

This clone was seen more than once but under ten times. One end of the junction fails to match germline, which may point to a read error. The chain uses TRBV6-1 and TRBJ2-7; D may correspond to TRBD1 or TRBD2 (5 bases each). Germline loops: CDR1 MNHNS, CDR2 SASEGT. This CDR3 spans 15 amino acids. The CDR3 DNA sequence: TGTGCCGGCAGCGATTCGGGGCGCGTGTCCTACGAGCAGTACTTC. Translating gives CAGSDSGRVSYEQYF.

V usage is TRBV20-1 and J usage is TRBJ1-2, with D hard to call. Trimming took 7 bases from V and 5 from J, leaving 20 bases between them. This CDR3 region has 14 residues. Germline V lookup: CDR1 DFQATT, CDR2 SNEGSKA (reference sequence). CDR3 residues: CSDNTRQLLYGYTF. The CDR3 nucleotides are TGCAGTGATAACACCCGTCAGCTCCTATATGGCTACACCTTC.

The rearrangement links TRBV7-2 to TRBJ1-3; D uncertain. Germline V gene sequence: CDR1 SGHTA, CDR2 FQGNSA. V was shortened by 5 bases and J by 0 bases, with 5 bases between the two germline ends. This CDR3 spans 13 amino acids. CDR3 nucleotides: TGTGCCAGCAGCCCCTTCTCTGGAAACACCATATATTTT. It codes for CASSPFSGNTIYF.

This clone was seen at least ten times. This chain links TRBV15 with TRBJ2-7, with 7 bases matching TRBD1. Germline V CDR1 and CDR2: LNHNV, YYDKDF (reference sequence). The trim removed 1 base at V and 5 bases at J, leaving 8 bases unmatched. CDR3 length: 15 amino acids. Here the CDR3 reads CATSRGGGRGNEQYF. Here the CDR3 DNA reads TGTGCCACCAGCAGAGGTGGAGGCAGGGGGAACGAGCAGTACTTC.

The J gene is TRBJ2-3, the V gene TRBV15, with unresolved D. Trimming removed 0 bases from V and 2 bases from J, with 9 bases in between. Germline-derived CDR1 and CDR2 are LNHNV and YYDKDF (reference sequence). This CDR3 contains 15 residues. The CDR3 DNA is TGTGCCACCAGCAGAGATTCCGGCAACACAGATACGCAGTATTTT. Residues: CATSRDSGNTDTQYF.

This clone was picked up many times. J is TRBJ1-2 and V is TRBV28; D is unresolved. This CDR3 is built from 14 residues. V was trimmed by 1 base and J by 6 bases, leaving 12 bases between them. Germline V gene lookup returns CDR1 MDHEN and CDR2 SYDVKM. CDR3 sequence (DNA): TGTGCCAGCAGTTTATCCTTGACAAGCAATGGCTACACCTTC. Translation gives CASSLSLTSNGYTF.

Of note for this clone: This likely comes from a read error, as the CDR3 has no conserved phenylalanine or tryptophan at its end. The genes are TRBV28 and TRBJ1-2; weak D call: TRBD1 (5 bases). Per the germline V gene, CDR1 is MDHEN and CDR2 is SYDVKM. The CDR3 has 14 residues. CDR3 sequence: CASSLEGWNYVYTL. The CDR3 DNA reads TGTGCCAGCAGTTTGGAGGGGTGGAACTATGTCTACACCCTC.

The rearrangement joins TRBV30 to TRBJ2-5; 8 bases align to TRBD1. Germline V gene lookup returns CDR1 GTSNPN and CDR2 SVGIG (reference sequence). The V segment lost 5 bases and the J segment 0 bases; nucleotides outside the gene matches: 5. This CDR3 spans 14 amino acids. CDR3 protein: CAWGDRKYQETQYF. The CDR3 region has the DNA TGTGCCTGGGGGGACAGGAAGTACCAAGAGACCCAGTACTTC.

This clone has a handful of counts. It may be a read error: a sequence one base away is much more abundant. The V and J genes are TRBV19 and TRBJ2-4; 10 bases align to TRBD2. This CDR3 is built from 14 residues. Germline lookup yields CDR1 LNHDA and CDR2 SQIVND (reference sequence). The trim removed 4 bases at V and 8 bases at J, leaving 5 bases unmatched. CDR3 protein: CASSSTSGTDIQYF. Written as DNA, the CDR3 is TGTGCCAGTAGTAGCACTAGCGGGACGGACATTCAGTACTTC.

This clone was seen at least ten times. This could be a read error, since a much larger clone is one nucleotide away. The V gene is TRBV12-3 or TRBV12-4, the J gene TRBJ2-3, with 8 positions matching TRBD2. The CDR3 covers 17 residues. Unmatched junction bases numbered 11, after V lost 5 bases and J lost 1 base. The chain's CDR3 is CASSSWCGRSGTDTQYF. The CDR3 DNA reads TGTGCCAGCAGTAGCTGGTGCGGGAGGAGTGGCACAGATACGCAGTATTTT.

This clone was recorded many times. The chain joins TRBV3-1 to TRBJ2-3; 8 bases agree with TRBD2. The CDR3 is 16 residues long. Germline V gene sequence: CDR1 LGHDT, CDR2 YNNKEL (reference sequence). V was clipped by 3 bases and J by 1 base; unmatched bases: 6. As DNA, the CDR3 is TGTGCCAGCAGCCAGGGTAGCGGGGCCCGCACAGATACGCAGTATTTT. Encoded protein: CASSQGSGARTDTQYF.

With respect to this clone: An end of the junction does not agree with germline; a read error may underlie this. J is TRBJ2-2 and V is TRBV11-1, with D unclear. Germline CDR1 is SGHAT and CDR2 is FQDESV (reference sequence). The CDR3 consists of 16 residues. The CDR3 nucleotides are TGTGTCAGCAGCTTAGGGCTCGGGCAACCCACCGGTGAGCTGTTTTTT. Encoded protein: CVSSLGLGQPTGELFF.

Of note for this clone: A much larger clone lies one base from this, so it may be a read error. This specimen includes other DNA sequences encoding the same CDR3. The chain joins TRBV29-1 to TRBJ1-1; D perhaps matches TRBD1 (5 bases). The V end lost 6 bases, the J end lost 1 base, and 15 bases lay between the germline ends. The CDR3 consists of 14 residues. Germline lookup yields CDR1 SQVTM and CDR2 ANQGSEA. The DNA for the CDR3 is TGCAGCGTGACAGTTCCTCCAAAGAACACTGAAGCTTTCTTT. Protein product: CSVTVPPKNTEAFF.

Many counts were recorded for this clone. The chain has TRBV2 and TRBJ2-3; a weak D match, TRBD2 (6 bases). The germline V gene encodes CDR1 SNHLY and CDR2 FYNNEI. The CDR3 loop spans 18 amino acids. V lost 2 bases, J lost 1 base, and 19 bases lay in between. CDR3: CASSEWSLGGFGTDTQYF. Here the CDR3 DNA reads TGTGCCAGCAGTGAATGGTCATTGGGGGGATTTGGCACAGATACGCAGTATTTT.

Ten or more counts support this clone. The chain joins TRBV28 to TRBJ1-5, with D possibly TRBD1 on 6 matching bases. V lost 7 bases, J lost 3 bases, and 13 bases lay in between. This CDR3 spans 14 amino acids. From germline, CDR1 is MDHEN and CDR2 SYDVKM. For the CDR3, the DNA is TGTGCCAGCACCCCTCAGGGGCTCAATCAGCCCCAGCATTTT. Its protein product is CASTPQGLNQPQHF.

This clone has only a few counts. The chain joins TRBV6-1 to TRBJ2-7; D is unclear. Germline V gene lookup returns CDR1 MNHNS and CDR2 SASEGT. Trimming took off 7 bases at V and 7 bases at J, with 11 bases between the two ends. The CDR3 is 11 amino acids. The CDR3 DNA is TGTGCCAGCATCCCCTCGTGGGAGCAGTACTTC. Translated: CASIPSWEQYF.

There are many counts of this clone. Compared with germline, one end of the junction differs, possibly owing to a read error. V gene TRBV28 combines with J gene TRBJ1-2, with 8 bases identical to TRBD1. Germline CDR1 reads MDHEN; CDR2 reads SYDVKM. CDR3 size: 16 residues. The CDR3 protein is CASSFGRTGSNYGHTF. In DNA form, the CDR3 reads TGTGCCAGCAGTTTTGGGAGGACAGGGTCTAACTATGGCCACACCTTC.

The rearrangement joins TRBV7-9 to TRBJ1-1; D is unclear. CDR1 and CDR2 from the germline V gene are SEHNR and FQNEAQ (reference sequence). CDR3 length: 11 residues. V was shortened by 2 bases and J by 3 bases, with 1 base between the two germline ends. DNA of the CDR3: TGTGCCAGCAGCTTATACACTGAAGCTTTCTTT. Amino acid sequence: CASSLYTEAFF.

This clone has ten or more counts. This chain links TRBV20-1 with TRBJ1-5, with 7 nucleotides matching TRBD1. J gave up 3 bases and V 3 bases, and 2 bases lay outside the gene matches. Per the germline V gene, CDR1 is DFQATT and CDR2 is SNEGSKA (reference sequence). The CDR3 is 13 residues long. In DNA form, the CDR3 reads TGCAGTGCTAGGACAGGGCCCAATCAGCCCCAGCATTTT. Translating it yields CSARTGPNQPQHF.

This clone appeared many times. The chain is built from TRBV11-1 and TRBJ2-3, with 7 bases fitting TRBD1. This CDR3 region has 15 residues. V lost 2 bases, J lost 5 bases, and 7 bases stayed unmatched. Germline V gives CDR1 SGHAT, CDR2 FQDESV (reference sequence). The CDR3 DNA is TGTGCCAGCAGCTTAAACAGGGGTCCACAAGATACGCAGTATTTT. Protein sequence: CASSLNRGPQDTQYF.

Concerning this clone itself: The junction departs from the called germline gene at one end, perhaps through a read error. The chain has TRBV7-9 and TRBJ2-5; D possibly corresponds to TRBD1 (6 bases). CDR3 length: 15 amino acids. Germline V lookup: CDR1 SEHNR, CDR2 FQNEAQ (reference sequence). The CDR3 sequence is CASSQIQGQQETKYF. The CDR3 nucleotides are TGTGCCAGCAGCCAAATCCAGGGACAACAAGAGACCAAGTACTTC.

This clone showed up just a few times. The CDR3 reads CASSSSGTGEGYTF. In DNA form, the CDR3 reads TGTGCCAGCAGTTCCTCCGGGACAGGGGAAGGCTACACCTTC. The chain recombines TRBV6-5 with TRBJ1-2; TRBD1 agrees at 10 bases. V gave up 4 bases and J gave up 8 bases; unmatched junction bases: 7. The CDR3 totals 14 residues. Germline CDR1 is MNHEY and CDR2 is SVGAGI.

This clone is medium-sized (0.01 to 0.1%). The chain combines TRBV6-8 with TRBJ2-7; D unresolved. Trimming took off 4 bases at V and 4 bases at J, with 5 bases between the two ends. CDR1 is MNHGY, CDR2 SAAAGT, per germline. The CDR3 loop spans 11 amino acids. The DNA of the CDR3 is TGTGCCAGCAGTTCCCAGTACGAGCAGTACTTC. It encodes CASSSQYEQYF.